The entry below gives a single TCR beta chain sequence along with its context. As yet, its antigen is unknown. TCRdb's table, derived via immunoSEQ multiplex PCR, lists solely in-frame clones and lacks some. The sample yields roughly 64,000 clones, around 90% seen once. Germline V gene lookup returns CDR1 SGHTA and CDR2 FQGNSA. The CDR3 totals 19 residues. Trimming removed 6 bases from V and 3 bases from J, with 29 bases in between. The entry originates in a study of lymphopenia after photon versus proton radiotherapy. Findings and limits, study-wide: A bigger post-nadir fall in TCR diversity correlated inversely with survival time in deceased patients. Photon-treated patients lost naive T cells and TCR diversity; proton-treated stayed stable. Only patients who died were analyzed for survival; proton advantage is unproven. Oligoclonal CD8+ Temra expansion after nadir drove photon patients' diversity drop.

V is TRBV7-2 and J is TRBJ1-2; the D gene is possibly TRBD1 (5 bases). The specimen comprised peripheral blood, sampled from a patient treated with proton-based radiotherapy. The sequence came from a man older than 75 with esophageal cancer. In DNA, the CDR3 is TGTGCCAGCAGAGTGTCATCTTTAGGCCCCGGGACGGCCGACTATGGCTACACCTTC. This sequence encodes CASRVSSLGPGTADYGYTF.